These 7 T cell receptor beta chains were all obtained from the same sample, sequenced in a study of blood T cell repertoires in COVID-19. TCRdb keeps only in-frame clones here, not all; method: immunoSEQ multiplex PCR. This table holds about 210,000 clones, about 90% found once. The sequenced material came from peripheral blood. These receptors all come from a man aged 25 to 45 with acute or convalescent COVID-19.

J is TRBJ2-3 and V is TRBV21-1; the table calls TRBD1, which could not be checked here. TRBV21-1 is a recognized pseudogene. CDR3 length: 15 amino acids. CDR3 in DNA: TGTGCCAGCAGCGGGACAGCTTCTAGCACAGATACGCAGTATTTT. Translation: CASSGTASSTDTQYF.

V is TRBV3-1 (or the pseudogene TRBV3-2) and J is TRBJ1-1; the D gene is possibly TRBD1 (5 bases). The CDR3 is 16 amino acids. V lost 0 bases and J 1 base, leaving 12 bases between the germline ends. CDR1 and CDR2 from the germline V gene are LGHDT and YNNKEL (reference sequence). The CDR3 nucleotides are TGTGCCAGCAGCCAAGACTGGGGGGTCCAGAACACTGAAGCTTTCTTT. Protein product: CASSQDWGVQNTEAFF.

The rearrangement joins TRBV3-1 (or the pseudogene TRBV3-2) to TRBJ2-3; D is unresolved. CDR1 is LGHDT, CDR2 YNNKEL, per germline (reference sequence). The CDR3 totals 14 residues. Trimming pared 0 bases from V and 8 bases from J, leaving 12 bases between. The CDR3 spells CASSQDLVPGTQYF. The DNA of the CDR3 is TGTGCCAGCAGCCAAGATCTGGTCCCGGGTACGCAGTATTTT.

The chain carries TRBV6-5 and TRBJ2-3; D might be TRBD2 (6 bases). The V and J ends lost 2 bases and 6 bases respectively, with 12 bases between them. Germline values: CDR1 MNHEY, CDR2 SVGAGI. The CDR3 is made up of 14 amino acids. DNA of the CDR3: TGTGCCAGCAGTTACCAAGGAGGGTGGGATACGCAGTATTTT. Residues: CASSYQGGWDTQYF.

A word on this clone: A junction end diverges from the germline sequence, so it may reflect a read error. In nucleotides, the CDR3 is TGTGCCAGCAGTTACTCTACGCACACGGAAGCTTTCTTT. This translates into CASSYSTHTEAFF. This chain links TRBV6-2 or TRBV6-3 with TRBJ1-1; D not resolved. Germline CDR1 and CDR2: MNHEY and SVGEGT. The CDR3 loop spans 13 amino acids.

DNA for the CDR3: TGCGCCAGCAGTGACCAGGGGGCTTCAGATACGCAGTATTTT. Translating it yields CASSDQGASDTQYF. The J gene is TRBJ2-3, the V gene TRBV10-1; 8 positions match TRBD1. This CDR3 contains 14 residues. Germline-derived CDR1 and CDR2 are WNHNN and SYGVQD (reference sequence). With V trimmed by 3 bases and J by 4 bases, 3 bases remained unmatched.

V is TRBV23-1 and J is TRBJ2-1; 10 bases match TRBD1. TRBV23-1 is an ORF for which the function is uncertain. The CDR3 is 14 amino acids. V lost 5 bases to trimming and J lost 10 bases; unmatched junction nucleotides: 8. CDR3 protein: CASSLKTGGQEQFF. The CDR3 coding sequence is TGCGCCAGCAGTTTGAAGACAGGGGGCCAGGAGCAGTTCTTC.